The 24 T cell receptor beta chains in this list originate from one sample, sequenced in a study of OX40 agonist ivuxolimab in advanced cancers. Sequenced by immunoSEQ multiplex PCR; TCRdb stores in-frame clones only, minus some. The table records 90,000 or so clones, 85% to 90% of them present only once. Specimen: CD4+ or CD8+ T cells sorted from blood, collected in a trial of the OX40 agonist ivuxolimab. Every receptor here comes from an adult with an advanced solid tumor such as melanoma, head and neck, liver or kidney cancer.

The rearrangement links TRBV7-2 to TRBJ2-7; the D is unclear. V gave up 2 bases and J gave up 1 base, with 15 bases separating them. CDR1 is SGHTA, CDR2 FQGNSA, per germline. The CDR3 loop spans 16 amino acids. The CDR3 here is CASSLRVGLVSYEQYF. In DNA form, the CDR3 reads TGTGCCAGCAGCTTACGGGTGGGGTTAGTTTCCTACGAGCAGTACTTC.

The V call is TRBV7-9, the J call TRBJ1-1, with 12 nucleotides matching TRBD1. The germline CDR1 and CDR2 sequences are SEHNR and FQNEAQ (reference sequence). This CDR3 region has 14 residues. The V and J ends lost 5 bases and 5 bases, in that order; junction bases with no gene match: 3. The CDR3 spells CASSMGQGATEAFF. Here the CDR3 DNA reads TGTGCCAGCAGCATGGGACAGGGGGCGACTGAAGCTTTCTTT.

J is TRBJ1-3 and V is TRBV6-4; TRBD1 is a possible D gene (5 bases). Germline V gene data show CDR1 as MRHNA and CDR2 as SNTAGT. Trimming took off 3 bases at V and 5 bases at J, with 26 bases between the two ends. The CDR3 has 19 amino acids. CDR3 loop: CASSEGEQFRDDGRNTIYF. In DNA, the CDR3 is TGTGCCAGCAGTGAAGGGGAGCAATTCCGGGACGATGGACGAAACACCATATATTTT.

In its sample, this clone ranks as medium-sized. This chain uses TRBV11-2 with TRBJ1-3; D unclear. This CDR3 region has 14 residues. The V and J ends lost 4 bases and 0 bases respectively, with 7 bases between them. CDR1 is SGHAT and CDR2 is FQNNGV in the germline V gene. CDR3 amino acids: CASSSIHSGNTIYF. In DNA, the CDR3 is TGTGCCAGCAGCTCTATACACTCTGGAAACACCATATATTTT.

The chain uses TRBV5-4 and TRBJ1-4, with 8 positions matching TRBD1. V was pared by 0 bases and J by 8 bases, with 6 bases of the junction left unmatched. The CDR3 runs 15 residues. CDR1 and CDR2 from the germline V gene are SGHNT and YYREEE (reference sequence). CDR3 sequence reads: CASSLELGTGEKLFF. The CDR3 DNA reads TGTGCCAGCAGCTTGGAACTAGGGACAGGCGAAAAACTGTTTTTT.

This chain connects TRBV6-5 to TRBJ1-5; tentative D call: TRBD1 (5 bases). Germline CDR1 reads MNHEY; CDR2 reads SVGAGI. V lost 4 bases, J lost 0 bases, and 10 bases lay in between. The length of the CDR3 is 15 residues. In nucleotides, the CDR3 is TGTGCCAGCAGTTCCCGGGACGGTAGCAATCAGCCCCAGCATTTT. Translation gives CASSSRDGSNQPQHF.

This rearrangement joins TRBV7-2 to TRBJ1-1; D may be TRBD1 (5 bases). There are 14 residues in the CDR3. V lost 5 bases, J lost 0 bases, and 10 bases lay in between. Per germline, CDR1 SGHTA and CDR2 FQGNSA. The CDR3 reads CASSQTELNTEAFF. The CDR3 bases are TGTGCCAGCAGCCAGACAGAGTTGAACACTGAAGCTTTCTTT.

The chain recombines TRBV19 with TRBJ1-2, with 8 nucleotides matching TRBD1. The germline CDR1 and CDR2 sequences are LNHDA and SQIVND (reference sequence). Trimming took 4 bases from V and 2 from J; bases not matched to a gene: 9. This CDR3 has 16 residues. CDR3 residues: CASSKSKDRVNYGYTF. DNA of the CDR3: TGTGCCAGTAGTAAAAGCAAGGACAGGGTGAACTATGGCTACACCTTC. Full variable domain (remainder filled in from reference TRBV19 and TRBJ1-2): DGGITQSPKYLFRKEGQNVTLSCEQNLNHDAMYWYRQDPGQGLRLIYYSQIVNDFQKGDIAEGYSVSREKKESFPLTVTSAQKNPTAFYLCASSKSKDRVNYGYTFGSGTRLTVV.

V and J are TRBV6-5 and TRBJ2-7; D unresolved. The CDR3 is made up of 11 amino acids. With 2 bases removed from V and 6 bases from J, the gap between germline ends came to 5 bases. CDR1 MNHEY and CDR2 SVGAGI come from the germline V gene. Written as DNA, the CDR3 is TGTGCCAGCAGTTACCAGGCCGAGCAGTACTTC. Encoded protein: CASSYQAEQYF.

The CDR3 is CASRYGTAGNTIYF. The CDR3 DNA reads TGTGCCAGCAGATACGGGACAGCTGGAAACACCATATATTTT. V and J are TRBV28 and TRBJ1-3, with 7 positions matching TRBD1. The CDR3 length is 14 residues. After removal of 6 bases from V and 2 bases from J, the junction contained 4 bases not matched to a gene. Germline CDR1 is MDHEN and CDR2 is SYDVKM.

This chain joins TRBV12-5 and TRBJ1-1, with TRBD1 identical over 8 bases. The CDR3 has 14 amino acids. With 1 base clipped from V and 4 bases from J, the junction kept 2 bases outside the gene matches. Germline V CDR1 and CDR2: LGHNT, FRNRAP. The CDR3 DNA reads as TGTGCTAGTGGTTTGGGAACAGGGGGCACTGAAGCTTTCTTT. Protein: CASGLGTGGTEAFF.

This rearrangement joins TRBV18 to TRBJ1-2; the match to TRBD1 covers 7 bases. The V gene's germline CDR1 is KGHSH and CDR2 LQKENI. V shed 3 bases, J shed 4 bases, and the junction held 8 bases outside the gene matches. The CDR3 is made up of 15 amino acids. The DNA of the CDR3 is TGTGCCAGCTCACCCACCGGGACAGAAAGCTATGGCTACACCTTC. Its translation: CASSPTGTESYGYTF.

The chain recombines TRBV30 with TRBJ2-3; D is unclear. Trimming pared 6 bases from V and 1 base from J, leaving 11 bases between. The CDR3 spans 13 residues. CDR1 is GTSNPN, CDR2 SVGIG, per germline (reference sequence). This CDR3 is CACHRHRTDTQYF. CDR3 nucleotide sequence: TGTGCCTGCCATCGGCACCGCACAGATACGCAGTATTTT.

The rearrangement uses TRBV4-2 and TRBJ2-7, with 7 positions matching TRBD2. CDR1 is LGHNA and CDR2 is YNFKEQ in the germline V gene. The CDR3 consists of 16 residues. V lost 1 base, J lost 4 bases, and 10 bases stayed unmatched. The CDR3 sequence is CASSQGIAGAMYEQYF. The CDR3 nucleotides read TGTGCCAGCAGCCAAGGGATTGCGGGAGCGATGTACGAGCAGTACTTC.

The chain combines TRBV19 with TRBJ1-1; D gene ambiguous. CDR1 LNHDA and CDR2 SQIVND come from the germline V gene (reference sequence). V was pared by 5 bases and J by 0 bases, with 7 bases between. The CDR3 has 13 amino acids. CDR3 region: CASSGVLNTEAFF. The CDR3 DNA reads TGTGCCAGTAGTGGGGTGCTGAACACTGAAGCTTTCTTT.

J is TRBJ2-7 and V is TRBV5-4; possibly TRBD2 for D (5 bases). Per germline, CDR1 SGHNT and CDR2 YYREEE (reference sequence). V was trimmed by 0 bases and J by 7 bases, leaving 17 bases between them. CDR3 length: 15 amino acids. The CDR3 coding sequence is TGTGCCAGCAGCTTGGAACGGACTCGGCCGCAGGAGCAGTACTTC. Amino acid sequence: CASSLERTRPQEQYF. The complete variable domain, with remaining parts taken from reference TRBV5-4 and TRBJ2-7, reads ETGVTQSPTHLIKTRGQQVTLRCSSQSGHNTVSWYQQALGQGPQFIFQYYREEENGRGNFPPRFSGLQFPNYSSELNVNALELDDSALYLCASSLERTRPQEQYFGPGTRLTVT.

The chain has TRBV28 and TRBJ1-2; TRBD1 aligns across 8 bases. This CDR3 is 14 amino acids long. V was clipped by 3 bases and J by 4 bases; unmatched bases: 4. Germline CDR1 reads MDHEN; CDR2 reads SYDVKM. The CDR3 protein is CASSFDRGSYGYTF. The DNA for the CDR3 is TGTGCCAGCAGTTTTGACAGGGGATCCTATGGCTACACCTTC.

This chain links TRBV4-3 with TRBJ1-1; D unresolved. Germline V lookup: CDR1 LGHNA, CDR2 YSLEER. The length of the CDR3 is 13 residues. Trimming removed 1 base from V and 4 bases from J, with 7 bases in between. CDR3 nucleotides: TGCGCCAGCAGCCAAGTTACCAGCACTGAAGCTTTCTTT. Protein: CASSQVTSTEAFF.

The J gene is TRBJ1-5, the V gene TRBV19; D is unresolved. The CDR3 is made up of 15 amino acids. V gave up 2 bases and J gave up 3 bases, with 11 bases separating them. The germline V gene has CDR1 LNHDA and CDR2 SQIVND (reference sequence). CDR3 amino acids: CASSIKKTFNQPQHF. The CDR3 nucleotides read TGTGCCAGTAGTATAAAAAAGACGTTCAATCAGCCCCAGCATTTT.

The chain combines TRBV11-1 with TRBJ2-1; 10 nucleotides align to TRBD1. Looked up from germline, CDR1 is SGHAT and CDR2 is FQDESV (reference sequence). J was trimmed by 6 bases and V by 4 bases; bases with no gene match: 6. This CDR3 spans 15 amino acids. The CDR3 coding sequence is TGTGCCAGCAGCTCCGGGACAGGGGTTTCCAATGAGCAGTTCTTC. Its protein product is CASSSGTGVSNEQFF.

The chain joins TRBV7-2 to TRBJ2-7; D remains unclear. Germline-derived CDR1 and CDR2 are SGHTA and FQGNSA. V dropped 0 bases and J dropped 7 bases, with 13 bases sitting between them. This CDR3 spans 14 amino acids. This CDR3 reads CASSLAGGNGEQYF. The CDR3 nucleotides are TGTGCCAGCAGCTTAGCGGGCGGTAACGGTGAGCAGTACTTC.

The chain employs TRBV28 and TRBJ1-3; 9 nucleotides match TRBD1. V was clipped by 9 bases and J by 2 bases; unmatched bases: 11. The CDR3 spans 16 residues. The germline V gene has CDR1 MDHEN and CDR2 SYDVKM. CDR3 sequence reads: CASFTSGQGTGNTIYF. The CDR3 DNA sequence: TGTGCCAGTTTCACCTCGGGACAGGGAACTGGAAACACCATATATTTT.

CDR3 sequence: CSVGEAATEAFF. CDR3 DNA sequence: TGCAGCGTTGGGGAAGCTGCCACTGAAGCTTTCTTT. The rearrangement uses TRBV29-1 and TRBJ1-1; D unclear. Looked up from germline, CDR1 is SQVTM and CDR2 is ANQGSEA. V gave up 4 bases and J gave up 4 bases, with 10 bases separating them. This CDR3 contains 12 residues. Drawing the rest from reference TRBV29-1 and TRBJ1-1, the complete variable domain is SAVISQKPSRDICQRGTSLTIQCQVDSQVTMMFWYRQQPGQSLTLIATANQGSEATYESGFVIDKFPISRPNLTFSTLTVSNMSPEDSSIYLCSVGEAATEAFFGQGTRLTVV.

The rearrangement uses TRBV5-4 and TRBJ1-2; 11 bases agree with TRBD1. The germline CDR1 and CDR2 sequences are SGHNT and YYREEE (reference sequence). The junction had 7 bases not matched to a gene; V was cut back by 4 bases and J by 8 bases. The CDR3 covers 14 residues. CDR3 sequence: CASSPRTGGLGYTF. The CDR3 coding sequence is TGTGCCAGCAGCCCGCGGACAGGGGGCTTGGGCTACACCTTC.